Here is one TCR beta chain with its context. As yet, its antigen is unknown. CD4+ cells and CD8+ cells were each obtained through positive magnetic bead selection, and their purity was assessed by flow cytometry. The germline V gene has CDR1 SGHTA and CDR2 FQGNSA. The ends lost 1 base at V and 3 bases at J; junction bases unmatched: 9. This CDR3 has 17 amino acids. The data belong to a study of somatic mutations in cytotoxic T cells in rheumatoid arthritis. In the study overall: Patient blood was drawn as 30 ml EDTA; the draw came right after diagnosis and before any treatment. Among the T-cell populations stained with V beta antibodies, some were separated by flow sorting at nearly 100% purity, including V beta1+ cells whose TCRB was sequenced.

TCRdb's table, derived via immunoSEQ multiplex PCR, lists solely in-frame clones and lacks some. This table has under 20,000 clones, 81% appearing once. Whole-study findings and limits: Comparison of CD8+ T-cell clonality between rheumatoid arthritis patients and age-matched healthy controls yielded no significant difference.

This sequence originates from an adult with rheumatoid arthritis. The source material was CD8+ T cells sorted from blood. The V call is TRBV7-2, the J call TRBJ2-1, with 7 bases identical to TRBD2. In DNA, the CDR3 is TGTGCCAGCAGCTTAGTTGCGGCTAGCGGACGCTACAATGAGCAGTTCTTC. Its translation: CASSLVAASGRYNEQFF.